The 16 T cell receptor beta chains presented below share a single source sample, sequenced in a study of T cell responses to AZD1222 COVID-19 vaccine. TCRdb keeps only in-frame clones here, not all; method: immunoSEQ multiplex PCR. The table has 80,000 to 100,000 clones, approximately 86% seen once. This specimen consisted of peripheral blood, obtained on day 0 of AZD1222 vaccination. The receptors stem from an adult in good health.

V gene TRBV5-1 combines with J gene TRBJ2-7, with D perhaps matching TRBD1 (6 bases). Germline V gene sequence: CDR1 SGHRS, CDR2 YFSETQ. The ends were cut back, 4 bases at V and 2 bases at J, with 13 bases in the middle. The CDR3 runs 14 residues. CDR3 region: CASSTGQITYEQYF. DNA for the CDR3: TGCGCCAGCAGCACCGGACAGATTACCTACGAGCAGTACTTC.

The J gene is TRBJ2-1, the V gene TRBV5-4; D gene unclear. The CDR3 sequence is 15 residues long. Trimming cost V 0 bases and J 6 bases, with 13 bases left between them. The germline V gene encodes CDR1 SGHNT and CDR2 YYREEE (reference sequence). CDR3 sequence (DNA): TGTGCCAGCAGCTTGGGGTCTCTCATGGGCAATGAGCAGTTCTTC. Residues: CASSLGSLMGNEQFF.

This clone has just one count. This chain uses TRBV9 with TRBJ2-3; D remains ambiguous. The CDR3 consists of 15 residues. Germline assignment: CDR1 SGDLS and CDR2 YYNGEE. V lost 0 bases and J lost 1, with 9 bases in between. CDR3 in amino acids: CASSVVPGGTDTQYF. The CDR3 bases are TGTGCCAGCAGCGTAGTGCCTGGCGGCACAGATACGCAGTATTTT.

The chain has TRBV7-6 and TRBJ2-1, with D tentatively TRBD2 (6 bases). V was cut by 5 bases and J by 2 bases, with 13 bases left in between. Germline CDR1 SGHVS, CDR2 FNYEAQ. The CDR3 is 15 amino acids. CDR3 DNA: TGTGCCAGCAGCCCCGGGACTTTCACCTACAATGAGCAGTTCTTC. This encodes CASSPGTFTYNEQFF.

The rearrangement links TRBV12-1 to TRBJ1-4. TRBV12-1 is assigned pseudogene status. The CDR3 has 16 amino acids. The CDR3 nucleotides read TGTGCCAGCAGCGGGGGGGACAGATCAACTAATGAAAAACTGTTTTTT. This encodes CASSGGDRSTNEKLFF.

In nucleotides, the CDR3 is TGCGCCAGCAGCCCCTCGACAGGGGATGGAGATTCACCCCTCCACTTT. This sequence encodes CASSPSTGDGDSPLHF. The genes are TRBV5-1 and TRBJ1-6; 8 positions match TRBD1. CDR1 is SGHRS and CDR2 is YFSETQ in the germline V gene. V was pared by 4 bases and J by 8 bases, with 11 bases of the junction left unmatched. The CDR3 is made up of 16 amino acids.

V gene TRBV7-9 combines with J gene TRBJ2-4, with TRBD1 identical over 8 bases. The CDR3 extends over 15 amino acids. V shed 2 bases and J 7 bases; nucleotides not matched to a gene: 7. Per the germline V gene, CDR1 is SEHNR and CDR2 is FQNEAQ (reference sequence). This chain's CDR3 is CASSLPRRQGNIQYF. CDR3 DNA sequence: TGTGCCAGCAGCTTACCGCGCAGACAGGGGAACATTCAGTACTTC.

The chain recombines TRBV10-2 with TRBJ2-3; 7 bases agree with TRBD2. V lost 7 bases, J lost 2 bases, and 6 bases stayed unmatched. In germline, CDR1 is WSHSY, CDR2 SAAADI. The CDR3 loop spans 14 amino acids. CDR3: CASTEGRVTDTQYF. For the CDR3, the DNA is TGCGCCAGCACCGAAGGGAGGGTCACAGATACGCAGTATTTT.

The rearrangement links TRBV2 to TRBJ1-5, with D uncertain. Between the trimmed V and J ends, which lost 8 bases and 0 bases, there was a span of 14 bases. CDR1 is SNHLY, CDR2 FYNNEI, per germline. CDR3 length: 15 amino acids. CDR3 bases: TGTGCCAGCGGGCATCGGGCCGATAGCAATCAGCCCCAGCATTTT. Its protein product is CASGHRADSNQPQHF.

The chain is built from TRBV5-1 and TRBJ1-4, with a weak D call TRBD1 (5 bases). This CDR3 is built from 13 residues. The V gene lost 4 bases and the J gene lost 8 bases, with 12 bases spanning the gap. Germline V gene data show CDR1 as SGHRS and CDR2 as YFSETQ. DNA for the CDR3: TGCGCCAGCAGCCCGGGGCCTTTAGAAAAACTGTTTTTT. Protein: CASSPGPLEKLFF.

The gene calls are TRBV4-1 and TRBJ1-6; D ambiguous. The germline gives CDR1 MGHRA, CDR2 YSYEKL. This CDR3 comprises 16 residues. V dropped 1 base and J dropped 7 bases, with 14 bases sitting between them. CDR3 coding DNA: TGCGCCAGCAGCCAAGGCCGGGGTGGTGGGAATTCACCCCTCCACTTT. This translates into CASSQGRGGGNSPLHF.

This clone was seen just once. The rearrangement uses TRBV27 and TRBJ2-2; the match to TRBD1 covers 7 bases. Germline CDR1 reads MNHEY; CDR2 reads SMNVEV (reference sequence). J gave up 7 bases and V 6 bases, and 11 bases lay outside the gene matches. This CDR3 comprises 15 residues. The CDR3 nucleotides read TGTGCCAGCAGCCCACAGGGGATTGGGGGCGGGGAGCTGTTTTTT. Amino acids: CASSPQGIGGGELFF.

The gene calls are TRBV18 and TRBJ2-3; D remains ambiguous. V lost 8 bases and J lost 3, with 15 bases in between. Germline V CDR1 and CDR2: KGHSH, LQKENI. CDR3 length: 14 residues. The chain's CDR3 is CASALAGATDTQYF. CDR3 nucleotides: TGTGCCAGCGCCTTAGCCGGAGCTACAGATACGCAGTATTTT.

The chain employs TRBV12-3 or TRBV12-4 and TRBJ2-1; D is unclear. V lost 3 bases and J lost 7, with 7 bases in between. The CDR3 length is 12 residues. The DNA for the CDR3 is TGTGCCAGCAGTTTTCGGGCGAATGAGCAGTTCTTC. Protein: CASSFRANEQFF.

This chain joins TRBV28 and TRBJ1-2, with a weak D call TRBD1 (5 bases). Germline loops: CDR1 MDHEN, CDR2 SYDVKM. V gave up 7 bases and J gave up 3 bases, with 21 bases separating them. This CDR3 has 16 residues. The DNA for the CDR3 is TGTGCCAGCATCCCACCGGCAGGGCGGGTCGACTATGGCTACACCTTC. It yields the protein CASIPPAGRVDYGYTF.

CDR3 coding DNA: TGTGCCAGCAGTTTATCTGGGGGGGGCAATCAGCCCCAGCATTTT. As protein: CASSLSGGGNQPQHF. This chain connects TRBV27 to TRBJ1-5; TRBD1 might be the D (5 bases). This CDR3 spans 15 amino acids. CDR1 MNHEY and CDR2 SMNVEV come from the germline V gene (reference sequence). V lost 0 bases and J lost 2, with 8 bases in between.